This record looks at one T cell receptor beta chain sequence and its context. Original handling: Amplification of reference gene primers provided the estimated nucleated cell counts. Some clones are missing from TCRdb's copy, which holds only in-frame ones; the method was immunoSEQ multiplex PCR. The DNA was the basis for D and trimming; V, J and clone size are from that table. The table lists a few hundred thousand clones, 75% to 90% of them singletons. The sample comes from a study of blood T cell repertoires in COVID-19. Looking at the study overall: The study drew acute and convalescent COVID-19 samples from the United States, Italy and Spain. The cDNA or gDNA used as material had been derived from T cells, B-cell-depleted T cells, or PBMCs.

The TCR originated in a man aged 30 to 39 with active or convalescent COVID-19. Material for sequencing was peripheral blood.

The CDR3 region has the DNA TGCGCCAGCAGCCAAGGTGACAGGAGAGGACTGTTTTTT. Its translation: CASSQGDRRGLFF. This chain joins TRBV4-1 and TRBJ1-4; D possibly corresponds to TRBD1 (6 bases). CDR3 length: 13 amino acids. Deletions cut 1 base from V and 13 bases from J, with 13 bases between. Germline CDR1 MGHRA, CDR2 YSYEKL.